This T cell receptor (beta chain) was recorded in a study of beta chain features in type 1 diabetes. Naive, central memory, regulatory and stem cell-like memory cells within the CD4+ compartment were sorted using CD45RO/CCR7/CD25/CD127/CD95/CD27. The isolated RNA, all of it, was reverse transcribed, so expressed TCRB transcripts were what got sequenced. The data were produced by immunoSEQ multiplex PCR, yet TCRdb's version contains in-frame clones alone and is incomplete. The profile shows about 110,000 clones, approximately 37% of them singletons. Germline values: CDR1 SEHNR, CDR2 FQNEAQ (reference sequence). The CDR3 runs 15 residues. The V end was cut by 4 bases, the J end by 0 bases, with 10 bases between. About this clone itself: Its antigen is not known.

Study-wide results and limits: Cells carrying high TCR expression could end up over-represented when cDNA is sequenced. Within the patient group, naive, central memory and Treg TCRB repertoires appeared more similar to each other than within healthy donors. Shorter TCRB CDR3s, moderately but significantly so, marked every one of the four CD4+ subsets in Type 1 diabetes patients.

Sequencing input: stem cell memory CD4+ T cells from blood. This TCR came from a young woman in good health. V and J are TRBV7-9 and TRBJ2-4; D is ambiguous. CDR3 DNA sequence: TGTGCCAGCAGCTCCTATACCCGAGCCAAAAACATTCAGTACTTC. It yields the protein CASSSYTRAKNIQYF.